This T cell receptor (beta chain) was obtained from a study of tumor and adjacent non-tumor tissue in lung cancer. No cell sorting was done before RNA was extracted from the tissue. More than 3 cm separated this lung sample from the edge of the tumor. Between August and November 2014, newly diagnosed, chemotherapy-naive lung cancer patients underwent thoracic surgery in China. A modified ARM-PCR protocol with three rounds of nested PCR amplified TCRbeta. A single record per CDR3 protein comes from TCRdb applying MiXCR to the multiplex PCR reads. This sample carries 60,000 to 85,000 distinct CDR3 sequences, less than 85% of them seen once, and the ten largest clones take almost 40%. This clonotype was detected ten times or more. With V trimmed by 0 bases and J by 1 base, 5 bases remained unmatched. CDR3 length: 16 amino acids. Per germline, CDR1 MNHEY and CDR2 SVGAGI.

Sequencing was performed on distant non-tumor lung tissue. The chain links TRBV6-5 to TRBJ2-5; 7 bases fit TRBD2. This sequence was found in a man aged 70-80 years with non-small cell lung cancer. The DNA for the CDR3 is TGTGCCAGCAGTTACTCTTTCACGGGGGGCCAAGAGACCCAGTACTTC. Amino acid sequence: CASSYSFTGGQETQYF.